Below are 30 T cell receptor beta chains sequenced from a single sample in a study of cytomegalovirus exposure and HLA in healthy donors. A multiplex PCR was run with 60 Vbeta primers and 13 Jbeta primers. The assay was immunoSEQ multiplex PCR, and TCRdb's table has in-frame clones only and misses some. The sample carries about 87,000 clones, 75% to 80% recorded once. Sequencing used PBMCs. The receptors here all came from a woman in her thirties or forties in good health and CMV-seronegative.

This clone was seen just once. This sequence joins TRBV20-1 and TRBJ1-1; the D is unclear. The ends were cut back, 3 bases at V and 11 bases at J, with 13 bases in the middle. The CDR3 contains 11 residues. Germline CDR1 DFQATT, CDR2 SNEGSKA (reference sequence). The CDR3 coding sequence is TGCAGTGCTAGTCGCGCCGGGAACGCTTTCTTT. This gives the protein CSASRAGNAFF.

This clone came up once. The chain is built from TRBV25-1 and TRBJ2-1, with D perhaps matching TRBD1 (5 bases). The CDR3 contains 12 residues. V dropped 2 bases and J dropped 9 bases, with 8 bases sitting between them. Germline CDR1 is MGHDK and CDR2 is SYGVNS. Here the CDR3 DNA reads TGTGCCAGCAGTGAACAGGGTTTTGAGCAGTTCTTC. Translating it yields CASSEQGFEQFF.

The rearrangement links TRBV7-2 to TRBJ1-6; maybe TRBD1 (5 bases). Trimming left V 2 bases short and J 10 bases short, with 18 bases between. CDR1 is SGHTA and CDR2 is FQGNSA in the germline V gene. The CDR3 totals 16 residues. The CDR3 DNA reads TGTGCCAGCAGCTTAATGGGGGGAGGGAATCGGTCACCCCTCCACTTT. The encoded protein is CASSLMGGGNRSPLHF.

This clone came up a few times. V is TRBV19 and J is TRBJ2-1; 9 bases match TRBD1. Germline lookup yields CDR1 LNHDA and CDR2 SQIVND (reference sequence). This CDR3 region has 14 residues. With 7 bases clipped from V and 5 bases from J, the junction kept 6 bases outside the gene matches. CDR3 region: CASTDRGLDNEQFF. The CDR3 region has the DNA TGTGCCAGTACGGACAGGGGACTGGACAATGAGCAGTTCTTC.

The CDR3 is CASSVGTSEQPGELFF. CDR3 nucleotide sequence: TGTGCCAGCAGCGTTGGGACTAGCGAGCAACCCGGGGAGCTGTTTTTT. V and J are TRBV7-8 and TRBJ2-2, with 10 bases aligning to TRBD2. Germline lookup yields CDR1 SGHVS and CDR2 FQNEAQ. The J segment lost 6 bases and the V segment lost 5 bases, leaving 9 bases of the junction unmatched. The CDR3 has 16 amino acids.

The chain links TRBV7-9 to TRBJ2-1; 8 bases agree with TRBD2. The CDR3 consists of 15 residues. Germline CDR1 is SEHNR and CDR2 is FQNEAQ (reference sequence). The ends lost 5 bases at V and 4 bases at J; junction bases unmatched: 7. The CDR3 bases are TGTGCCAGCAGCCGAGCGGGGGCATTTTACAATGAGCAGTTCTTC. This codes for CASSRAGAFYNEQFF.

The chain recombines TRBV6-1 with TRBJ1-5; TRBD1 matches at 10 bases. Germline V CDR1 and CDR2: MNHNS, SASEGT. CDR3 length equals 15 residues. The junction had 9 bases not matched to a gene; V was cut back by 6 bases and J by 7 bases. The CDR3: CASRDRQGAGQPQHF. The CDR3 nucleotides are TGTGCCAGCAGGGACCGACAGGGGGCCGGGCAGCCCCAGCATTTT.

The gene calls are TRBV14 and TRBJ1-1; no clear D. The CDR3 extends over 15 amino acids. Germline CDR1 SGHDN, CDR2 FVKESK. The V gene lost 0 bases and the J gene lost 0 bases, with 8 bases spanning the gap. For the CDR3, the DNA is TGTGCCAGCAGCCAAGACGGTTATATGAACACTGAAGCTTTCTTT. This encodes CASSQDGYMNTEAFF.

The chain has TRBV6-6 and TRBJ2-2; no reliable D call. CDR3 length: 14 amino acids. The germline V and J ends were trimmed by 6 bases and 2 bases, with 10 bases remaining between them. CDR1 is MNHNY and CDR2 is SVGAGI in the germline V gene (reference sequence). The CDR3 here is CASRPPLNTGELFF. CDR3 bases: TGTGCCAGCAGGCCCCCCCTAAACACCGGGGAGCTGTTTTTT.

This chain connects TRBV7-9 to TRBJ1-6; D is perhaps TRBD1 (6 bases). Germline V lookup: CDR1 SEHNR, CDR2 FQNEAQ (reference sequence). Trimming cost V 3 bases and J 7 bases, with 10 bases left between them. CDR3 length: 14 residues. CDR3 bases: TGTGCCAGCAGCTTGGGACATCAAAATTCACCCCTCCACTTT. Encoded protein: CASSLGHQNSPLHF. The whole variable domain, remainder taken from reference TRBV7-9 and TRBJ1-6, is DTGVSQNPRHKITKRGQNVTFRCDPISEHNRLYWYRQTLGQGPEFLTYFQNEAQLEKSRLLSDRFSAERPKGSFSTLEIQRTEQGDSAMYLCASSLGHQNSPLHFGNGTRLTVT.

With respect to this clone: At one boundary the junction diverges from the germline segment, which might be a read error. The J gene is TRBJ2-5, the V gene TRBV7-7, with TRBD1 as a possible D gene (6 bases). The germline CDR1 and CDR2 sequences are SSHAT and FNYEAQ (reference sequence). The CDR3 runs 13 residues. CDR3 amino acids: CASSRDNQETQYF. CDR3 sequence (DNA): TGTGCTAGCAGTAGGGACAATCAAGAGACCCAGTACTTC.

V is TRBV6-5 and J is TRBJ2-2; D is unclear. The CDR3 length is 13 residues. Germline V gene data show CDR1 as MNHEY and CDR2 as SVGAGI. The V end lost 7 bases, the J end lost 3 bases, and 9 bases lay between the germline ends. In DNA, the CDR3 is TGTGCCAGCATCAACCAGGACACCGGGGAGCTGTTTTTT. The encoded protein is CASINQDTGELFF.

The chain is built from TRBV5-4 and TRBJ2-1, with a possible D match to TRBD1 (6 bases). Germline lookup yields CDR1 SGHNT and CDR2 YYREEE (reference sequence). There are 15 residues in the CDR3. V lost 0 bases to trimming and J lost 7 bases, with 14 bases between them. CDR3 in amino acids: CASSLAGQSRNEQFF. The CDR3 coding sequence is TGTGCCAGCAGCTTGGCGGGACAAAGTAGGAATGAGCAGTTCTTC.

This CDR3 reads CASSFGELNGNTIYF. DNA for the CDR3: TGTGCCAGCAGTTTCGGGGAACTGAACGGAAACACCATATATTTT. This chain joins TRBV2 and TRBJ1-3; D is uncertain. The CDR3 has 15 amino acids. V shed 5 bases and J shed 4 bases, with 15 bases lying between them. Looked up from germline, CDR1 is SNHLY and CDR2 is FYNNEI.

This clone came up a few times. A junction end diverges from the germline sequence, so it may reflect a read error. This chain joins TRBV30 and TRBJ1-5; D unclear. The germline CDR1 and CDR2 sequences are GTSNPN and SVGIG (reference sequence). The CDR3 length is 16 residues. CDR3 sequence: CAWSVRGGYSNQPQNF. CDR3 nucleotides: TGTGCCTGGAGTGTACGGGGAGGCTATAGCAATCAGCCCCAGAATTTT.

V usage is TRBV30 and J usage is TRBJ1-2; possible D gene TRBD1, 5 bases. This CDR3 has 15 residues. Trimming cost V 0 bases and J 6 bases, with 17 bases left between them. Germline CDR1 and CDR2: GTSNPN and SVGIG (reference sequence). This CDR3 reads CAWSVDTLTIHGYTF. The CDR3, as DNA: TGTGCCTGGAGTGTGGACACATTAACTATACATGGCTACACCTTC.

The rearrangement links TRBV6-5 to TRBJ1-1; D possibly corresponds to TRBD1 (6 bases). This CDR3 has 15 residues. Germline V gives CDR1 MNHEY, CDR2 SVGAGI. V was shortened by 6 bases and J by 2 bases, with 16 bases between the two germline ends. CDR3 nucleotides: TGTGCCAGCAGCATCCCCGCGGGGGCAAACACTGAAGCTTTCTTT. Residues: CASSIPAGANTEAFF.

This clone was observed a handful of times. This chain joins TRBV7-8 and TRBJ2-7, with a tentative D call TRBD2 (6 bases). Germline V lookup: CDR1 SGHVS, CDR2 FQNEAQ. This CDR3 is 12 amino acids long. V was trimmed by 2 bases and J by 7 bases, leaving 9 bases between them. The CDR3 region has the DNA TGTGCCAGCAGCTTAAAGGGGAGGGAGCAGTACTTC. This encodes CASSLKGREQYF.

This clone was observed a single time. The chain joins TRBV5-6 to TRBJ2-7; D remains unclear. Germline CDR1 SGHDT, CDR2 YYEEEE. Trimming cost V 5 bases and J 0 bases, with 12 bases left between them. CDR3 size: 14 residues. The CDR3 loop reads CASSAVPGSYEQYF. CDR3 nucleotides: TGTGCCAGCAGTGCCGTTCCGGGCTCCTACGAGCAGTACTTC.

The CDR3 DNA reads TGTGCCTGGAGTTCGCAGGGGGCGAGCTTCTCACCCCTCCACTTT. It codes for CAWSSQGASFSPLHF. V gene TRBV30 combines with J gene TRBJ1-6, with 8 positions matching TRBD1. Germline V gene sequence: CDR1 GTSNPN, CDR2 SVGIG (reference sequence). The length of the CDR3 is 15 residues. V lost 2 bases to trimming and J lost 10 bases; unmatched junction nucleotides: 10.

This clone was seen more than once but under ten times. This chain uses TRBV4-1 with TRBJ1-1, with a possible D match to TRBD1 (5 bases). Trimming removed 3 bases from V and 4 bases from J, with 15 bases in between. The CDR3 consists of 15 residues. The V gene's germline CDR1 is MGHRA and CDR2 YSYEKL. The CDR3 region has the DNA TGCGCCAGCAGCCAGACAGAGGGAGGGGTCACTGAAGCTTTCTTT. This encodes CASSQTEGGVTEAFF.

CDR3 coding DNA: TGTGCCAGCAGTTACTCCCCAAAACAGGGGAACTATGGCTACACCTTC. This codes for CASSYSPKQGNYGYTF. The rearrangement uses TRBV6-5 and TRBJ1-2; 7 bases fit TRBD1. The V gene's germline CDR1 is MNHEY and CDR2 SVGAGI. Unmatched junction bases numbered 6, after V lost 0 bases and J lost 2 bases. There are 16 residues in the CDR3.

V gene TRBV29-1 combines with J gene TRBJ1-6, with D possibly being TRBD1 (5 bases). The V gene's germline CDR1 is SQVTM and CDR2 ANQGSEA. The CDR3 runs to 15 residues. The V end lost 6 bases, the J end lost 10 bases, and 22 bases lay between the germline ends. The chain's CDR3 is CSVSFGAGLGSPLHF. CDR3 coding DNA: TGCAGCGTATCGTTTGGGGCAGGGTTGGGGTCACCCCTCCACTTT.

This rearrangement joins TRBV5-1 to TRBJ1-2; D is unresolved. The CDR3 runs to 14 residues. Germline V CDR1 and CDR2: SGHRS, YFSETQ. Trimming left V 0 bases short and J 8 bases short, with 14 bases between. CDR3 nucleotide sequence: TGCGCCAGCAGCTTGGAGTTGGAGGGAGAAGGCTACACCTTC. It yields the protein CASSLELEGEGYTF.

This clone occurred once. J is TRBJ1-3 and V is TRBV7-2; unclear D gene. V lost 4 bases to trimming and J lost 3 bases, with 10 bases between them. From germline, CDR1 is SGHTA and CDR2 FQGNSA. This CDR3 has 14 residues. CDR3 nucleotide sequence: TGTGCCAGCAGCTCCCTCGCAGGTGGAAACACCATATATTTT. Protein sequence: CASSSLAGGNTIYF.

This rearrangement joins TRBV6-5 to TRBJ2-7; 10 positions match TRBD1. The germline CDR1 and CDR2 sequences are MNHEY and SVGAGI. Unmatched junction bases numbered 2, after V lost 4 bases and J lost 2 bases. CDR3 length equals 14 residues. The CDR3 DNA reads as TGTGCCAGCAGTTTGGGACAGGGGACCTACGAGCAGTACTTC. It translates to CASSLGQGTYEQYF.

The CDR3 DNA reads as TGTGCCAGCAGTTCAGGACAGGGGGCGGCTGAAAAACTGTTTTTT. Translating it yields CASSSGQGAAEKLFF. The V call is TRBV28, the J call TRBJ1-4; 11 bases line up with TRBD1. CDR1 and CDR2 from the germline V gene are MDHEN and SYDVKM. CDR3 length: 15 residues. After removal of 4 bases from V and 7 bases from J, the junction contained 5 bases not matched to a gene.

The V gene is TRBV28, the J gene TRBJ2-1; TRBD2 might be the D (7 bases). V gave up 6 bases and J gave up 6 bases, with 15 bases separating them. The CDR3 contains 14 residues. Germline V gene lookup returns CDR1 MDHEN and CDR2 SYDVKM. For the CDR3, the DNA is TGTGCCAGCAGCCCGGGGGGCTCCCCCAATGAGCAGTTCTTC. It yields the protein CASSPGGSPNEQFF.

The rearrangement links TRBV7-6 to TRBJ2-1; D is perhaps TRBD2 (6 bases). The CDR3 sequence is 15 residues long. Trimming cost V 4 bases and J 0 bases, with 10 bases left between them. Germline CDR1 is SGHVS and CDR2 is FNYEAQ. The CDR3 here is CASSSEGSSYNEQFF. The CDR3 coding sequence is TGTGCCAGCAGCTCGGAGGGAAGCTCCTACAATGAGCAGTTCTTC.

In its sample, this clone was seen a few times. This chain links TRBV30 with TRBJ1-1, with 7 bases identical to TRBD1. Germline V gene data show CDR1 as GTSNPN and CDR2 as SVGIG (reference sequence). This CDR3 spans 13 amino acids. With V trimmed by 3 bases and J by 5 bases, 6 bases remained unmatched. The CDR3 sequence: CAWSETGVTEAFF. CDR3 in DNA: TGTGCCTGGAGCGAAACAGGGGTTACTGAAGCTTTCTTT.